Below are 10 T cell receptor beta chains sequenced from a single sample in a study of blood T cell repertoires in COVID-19. The method was immunoSEQ multiplex PCR; TCRdb's version includes in-frame clones alone and lacks a portion of them. Found here are more than 95,000 clones, around nine tenths of them singletons; the top ten hold roughly 4.6%. Source material: peripheral blood. These receptor sequences come from a human donor in a cohort sampled during active COVID-19.

Turning to this clone: This CDR3 is also generated by other DNA sequences in the sample. This chain joins TRBV5-1 and TRBJ2-2; D remains unclear. The CDR3 length is 14 residues. CDR1 and CDR2 (germline): SGHRS, YFSETQ. V was cut by 2 bases and J by 2 bases, with 7 bases left in between. The chain's CDR3 is CASSFGGNTGELFF. CDR3 DNA sequence: TGCGCCAGCAGCTTCGGCGGAAACACCGGGGAGCTGTTTTTT. Based on the CDR3 plus reference TRBV5-1 and TRBJ2-2, the full variable domain is KAGVTQTPRYLIKTRGQQVTLSCSPISGHRSVSWYQQTPGQGLQFLFEYFSETQRNKGNFPGRFSGRQFSNSRSEMNVSTLELGDSALYLCASSFGGNTGELFFGEGSRLTVL.

The chain joins TRBV19 to TRBJ1-6, with a possible D match to TRBD1 (6 bases). Trimming took off 4 bases at V and 0 bases at J, with 13 bases between the two ends. The CDR3 is made up of 17 amino acids. Germline V gene sequence: CDR1 LNHDA, CDR2 SQIVND (reference sequence). The CDR3 loop is CASSTRRGGSYNSPLHF. In nucleotides, the CDR3 is TGTGCCAGTAGTACCAGACGAGGGGGCTCCTATAATTCACCCCTCCACTTT.

The rearrangement uses TRBV3-1 (or the pseudogene TRBV3-2) and TRBJ2-5; 7 positions match TRBD1. Germline V gene data show CDR1 as LGHDT and CDR2 as YNNKEL (reference sequence). Trimming took 2 bases from V and 1 from J; bases not matched to a gene: 13. The CDR3 is 18 residues long. CDR3 coding DNA: TGTGCCAGCAGCCAAAAGACAGGGCCTCTGATCATCCAAGAGACCCAGTACTTC. It specifies CASSQKTGPLIIQETQYF.

The chain carries TRBV3-1 (or the pseudogene TRBV3-2) and TRBJ2-3; 8 bases fit TRBD2. The CDR3 spans 11 residues. The germline CDR1 and CDR2 sequences are LGHDT and YNNKEL (reference sequence). The V and J ends lost 7 bases and 14 bases, in that order; junction bases with no gene match: 8. The CDR3 DNA reads as TGTGCCAGCATCAGCGGGAGTTCGGCGTATTTT. Protein product: CASISGSSAYF.

The chain has TRBV11-2 and TRBJ1-1; no definite D call. This CDR3 is built from 12 residues. V was pared by 3 bases and J by 1 base, with 3 bases between. The germline CDR1 and CDR2 sequences are SGHAT and FQNNGV. The CDR3 region is CASSFRNTEAFF. In nucleotides, the CDR3 is TGTGCCAGCAGCTTCAGGAACACTGAAGCTTTCTTT.

The rearrangement joins TRBV7-8 to TRBJ1-1; D unresolved. This CDR3 has 18 amino acids. Germline-derived CDR1 and CDR2 are SGHVS and FQNEAQ. Trimming stripped 2 bases from V and 5 bases from J, with 24 bases between. The CDR3 DNA reads TGTGCCAGCAGCTTAAGCCCGTTCCGGGGTAAGGCTCGGACTGAAGCTTTCTTT. Its translation is CASSLSPFRGKARTEAFF.

The V gene is TRBV11-2, the J gene TRBJ2-2; 8 bases fit TRBD1. The V gene's germline CDR1 is SGHAT and CDR2 FQNNGV. This CDR3 contains 14 residues. V lost 4 bases, J lost 5 bases, and 3 bases stayed unmatched. The CDR3 region is CASSSRGRTGELFF. CDR3 DNA: TGTGCCAGCAGCTCCAGGGGGCGGACCGGGGAGCTGTTTTTT.

This clone has just one count. The chain joins TRBV10-3 to TRBJ1-4, with D maybe TRBD1 (5 bases). The CDR3 is 12 residues long. V lost 10 bases and J 3 bases, leaving 9 bases between the germline ends. Germline V gene sequence: CDR1 ENHRY, CDR2 SYGVKD. The chain's CDR3 is CATNRPNEKLFF. DNA of the CDR3: TGTGCCACCAACAGGCCTAATGAAAAACTGTTTTTT.

The J gene is TRBJ2-7, the V gene TRBV27; D gene ambiguous. V lost 5 bases to trimming and J lost 2 bases, with 19 bases between them. Germline V gene sequence: CDR1 MNHEY, CDR2 SMNVEV (reference sequence). The CDR3 sequence is 16 residues long. The CDR3 DNA reads as TGTGCCAGCAGTCCCAGCGTCGGTCCTAATACCTACGAGCAGTACTTC. Its protein is CASSPSVGPNTYEQYF.

The chain is built from TRBV11-3 and TRBJ1-6; D gene ambiguous. V was cut by 1 base and J by 6 bases, with 4 bases left in between. Germline V gives CDR1 SGHNT, CDR2 YENEEA. The CDR3 totals 13 residues. The CDR3 sequence: CASSLVANSPLHF. The CDR3, as DNA: TGTGCCAGCAGCTTAGTGGCTAATTCACCCCTCCACTTT.